The clone carrying this T cell receptor beta chain came up a few times. Its antigen is unidentified. The data derive from a study of T cell repertoires in cytomegalovirus infection. Study details: Epitope selection comprised recently identified HLA-C-restricted CMV epitopes and well-studied HLA-B-restricted CMV epitopes. TCR beta signatures that were public indicated CMV infection and matching HLA type. Study-wide results and limits: Dominating the ex vivo response were HLA-C-restricted CMV-specific TCR beta clonotypes. The study identified carriers of CMV plus the relevant HLA from cumulative public TCR beta family frequency.

TCRdb used MiXCR to reprocess the reads, holding one entry per CDR3 protein. The table shows some 350,000 distinct CDR3 sequences, with 25% to 30% occurring only once. This specimen was cultured PBMCs, taken from culture after CMV antigen stimulation. The origin of this receptor is a human donor in good health (CMV status not recorded). Some clones in this sample may be carry-over from other donors' samples.

The CDR3 nucleotides read TGTGCCAGCAGCTTGGCACAGGGTCATGGCTACACCTTC. It yields the protein CASSLAQGHGYTF. The V and J genes are TRBV7-2 and TRBJ1-2; possibly TRBD1 for D (6 bases). V shed 3 bases and J shed 6 bases, with 11 bases lying between them. The CDR3 totals 13 residues. Germline CDR1 and CDR2: SGHTA and FQGNSA.